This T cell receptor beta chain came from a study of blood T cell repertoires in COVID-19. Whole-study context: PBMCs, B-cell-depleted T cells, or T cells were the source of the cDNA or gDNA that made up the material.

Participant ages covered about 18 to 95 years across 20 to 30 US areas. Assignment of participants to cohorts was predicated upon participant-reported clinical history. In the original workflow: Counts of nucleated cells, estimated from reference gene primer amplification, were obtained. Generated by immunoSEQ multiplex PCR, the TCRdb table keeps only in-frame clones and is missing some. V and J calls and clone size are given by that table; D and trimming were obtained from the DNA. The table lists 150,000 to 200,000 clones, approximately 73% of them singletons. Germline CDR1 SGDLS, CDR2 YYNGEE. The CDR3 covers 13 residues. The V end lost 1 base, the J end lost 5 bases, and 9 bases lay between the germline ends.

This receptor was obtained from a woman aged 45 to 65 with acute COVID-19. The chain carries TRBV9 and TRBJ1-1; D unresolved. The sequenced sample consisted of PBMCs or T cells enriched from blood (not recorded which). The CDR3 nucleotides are TGTGCCAGCAGCGTAATCGGGAGGACTGAAGCTTTCTTT. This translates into CASSVIGRTEAFF.